The 15 T cell receptor beta chains below were found in one sample sequenced in a study of cytomegalovirus exposure and HLA in healthy donors. The PCR made use of 60 Vbeta and 13 Jbeta primers. The data were produced by immunoSEQ multiplex PCR, yet TCRdb's version contains in-frame clones alone and is incomplete. The data show approximately 160,000 clones, with roughly two thirds seen just once and roughly 4% held by the top ten. Specimen: PBMCs. These receptors all come from a woman aged 18-35 years in good health and CMV-seropositive.

V and J are TRBV6-5 and TRBJ1-5, with 7 nucleotides matching TRBD1. Germline CDR1 is MNHEY and CDR2 is SVGAGI. The V segment lost 4 bases and the J segment 6 bases; nucleotides outside the gene matches: 9. This CDR3 region has 15 residues. This CDR3 is CASSSRAGGSQPQHF. In DNA, the CDR3 is TGTGCCAGCAGTTCCAGGGCAGGGGGTAGTCAGCCCCAGCATTTT.

This clone was counted once. The rearrangement joins TRBV9 to TRBJ1-1, with D possibly TRBD1 on 6 matching bases. The germline gives CDR1 SGDLS, CDR2 YYNGEE. Trimming stripped 0 bases from V and 5 bases from J, with 14 bases between. The CDR3 covers 15 residues. The CDR3 coding sequence is TGTGCCAGCAGCGTAGCTACAGGGTTTGGAACTGAAGCTTTCTTT. Translated: CASSVATGFGTEAFF.

The gene calls are TRBV5-5 and TRBJ2-7; D remains ambiguous. V gave up 7 bases and J gave up 4 bases, with 21 bases separating them. The CDR3 spans 15 residues. Per germline, CDR1 SGHKS and CDR2 YYEKEE (reference sequence). This chain's CDR3 is CASGIGGGLSYEQYF. The CDR3 bases are TGTGCCAGCGGAATCGGCGGCGGATTATCATACGAGCAGTACTTC.

The rearrangement joins TRBV14 to TRBJ1-6; D remains unclear. CDR1 SGHDN and CDR2 FVKESK come from the germline V gene. The CDR3 is 15 residues long. The V gene lost 0 bases and the J gene lost 7 bases, with 10 bases spanning the gap. This CDR3 reads CASSQDQVKNSPLHF. CDR3 sequence (DNA): TGTGCCAGCAGCCAAGATCAGGTGAAGAATTCACCCCTCCACTTT.

This clone appeared a single time. The chain is built from TRBV9 and TRBJ2-2; 7 nucleotides agree with TRBD2. Germline V CDR1 and CDR2: SGDLS, YYNGEE. V shed 4 bases, J shed 6 bases, and the junction held 18 bases outside the gene matches. The CDR3 is made up of 18 amino acids. CDR3 DNA sequence: TGTGCCAGCAGCCCAACCAAATGGGGCGGGAGATTCGCCGGGGAGCTGTTTTTT. This sequence encodes CASSPTKWGGRFAGELFF.

This chain joins TRBV29-1 and TRBJ1-2; D remains unclear. Trimming removed 4 bases from V and 3 bases from J, with 9 bases in between. Germline CDR1 and CDR2: SQVTM and ANQGSEA. There are 12 residues in the CDR3. Here the CDR3 DNA reads TGCAGCGTTGGGCAGCAGGACTATGGCTACACCTTC. It codes for CSVGQQDYGYTF.

This clone was seen more than once but under ten times. The gene calls are TRBV4-1 and TRBJ2-7; 7 bases are a match to TRBD1. The germline CDR1 and CDR2 sequences are MGHRA and YSYEKL. The CDR3 runs 17 residues. With V trimmed by 0 bases and J by 3 bases, 11 bases remained unmatched. Written as DNA, the CDR3 is TGCGCCAGCAGCCAAGAAGAGAGAGGACAGGCTATCTACGAGCAGTACTTC. This sequence encodes CASSQEERGQAIYEQYF.

The V and J genes are TRBV7-3 and TRBJ1-1; no definite D call. The V and J ends lost 0 bases and 3 bases respectively, with 5 bases between them. This CDR3 region has 13 residues. Germline loops: CDR1 SGHTA, CDR2 FQGTGA. The CDR3 loop is CASSLTVDTEAFF. As DNA, the CDR3 is TGTGCCAGCAGCTTAACAGTAGACACTGAAGCTTTCTTT.

This chain joins TRBV5-8 and TRBJ1-4, with no clear D. Between the trimmed V and J ends, which lost 0 bases and 5 bases, there was a span of 8 bases. The CDR3 contains 14 residues. Germline-derived CDR1 and CDR2 are SGHTS and YDEGEE. CDR3 in amino acids: CASSLERENEKLFF. In DNA, the CDR3 is TGTGCCAGCAGCTTGGAAAGGGAGAATGAAAAACTGTTTTTT.

This sequence joins TRBV27 and TRBJ2-7; TRBD1 is a possible D gene (8 bases). CDR3 size: 14 residues. Germline V gene sequence: CDR1 MNHEY, CDR2 SMNVEV (reference sequence). The ends were cut back, 6 bases at V and 2 bases at J, with 14 bases in the middle. The CDR3 DNA sequence: TGTGCCAGCAGCGACAGGGGAGGGCCCTACGAGCAGTACTTC. This sequence encodes CASSDRGGPYEQYF.

In its sample, this clone was seen a few times. This chain connects TRBV6-1 to TRBJ2-1; 8 positions match TRBD2. The CDR3 has 14 residues. J was trimmed by 7 bases and V by 6 bases; bases with no gene match: 8. CDR1 and CDR2 from the germline V gene are MNHNS and SASEGT. This CDR3 is CASRGLAGKNEQFF. CDR3 DNA: TGTGCCAGCAGGGGGCTAGCGGGTAAGAATGAGCAGTTCTTC.

The chain has TRBV7-8 and TRBJ2-3, with 7 positions matching TRBD2. V lost 0 bases and J lost 0; bases outside the gene matches: 6. The CDR3 length is 17 residues. In germline, CDR1 is SGHVS, CDR2 FQNEAQ. The CDR3 here is CASSLADSGPSTDTQYF. DNA of the CDR3: TGTGCCAGCAGCTTAGCCGATAGCGGGCCTAGCACAGATACGCAGTATTTT.

This chain uses TRBV18 with TRBJ2-2; 8 positions match TRBD1. CDR1 is KGHSH, CDR2 LQKENI, per germline. V was clipped by 2 bases and J by 4 bases; unmatched bases: 6. CDR3 length: 16 residues. The CDR3 loop is CASSPRQGTFTGELFF. CDR3 nucleotide sequence: TGTGCCAGCTCACCAAGACAGGGGACCTTCACCGGGGAGCTGTTTTTT.

This rearrangement joins TRBV28 to TRBJ1-5, with D maybe TRBD1 (6 bases). The CDR3 is 14 residues long. Per germline, CDR1 MDHEN and CDR2 SYDVKM. V lost 7 bases to trimming and J lost 5 bases, with 15 bases between them. This CDR3 is CASTTGNGDQPQHF. CDR3 bases: TGTGCCAGCACCACAGGGAATGGGGATCAGCCCCAGCATTTT.

This clone was seen a handful of times. V and J are TRBV4-2 and TRBJ2-3; 7 nucleotides line up with TRBD1. Germline lookup yields CDR1 LGHNA and CDR2 YNFKEQ. After removal of 5 bases from V and 4 bases from J, the junction contained 9 bases not matched to a gene. There are 15 residues in the CDR3. The CDR3 sequence: CASSVRDSFSDTQYF. The CDR3 bases are TGTGCCAGCAGCGTCCGGGACAGTTTTTCAGATACGCAGTATTTT.